This T cell receptor (beta chain) is drawn from a study of Ad26.COV2.S vaccination and SARS-CoV-2 variants. Study background: As a participant in COV1001, the donor was in the Ad26.COV2.S trial arm.

The ends were cut back, 3 bases at V and 4 bases at J, with 9 bases in the middle. This CDR3 contains 13 residues. Germline loops: CDR1 KGHSH, CDR2 LQKENI. Treatment noted: around 19 received Ad26.COV2.S at low or high dose, single or two shots; about 5 received placebo; per-sample allocation not given. On day 63 after the first injection, vaccine and placebo recipients gave samples. It was an adult aged 18-55 years in Boston who was the donor. Vaccine was an Ad26 vector expressing Wuhan-strain SARS-CoV-2 spike. On this clone: Its antigen is not known.

Only in-frame clones appear in the TCRdb table, and some are missing; sequencing was by immunoSEQ multiplex PCR. The sample has about 320,000 clones, about 86% seen once; the top ten hold 1.9%. Overall study results and limits: Vaccine recipients had higher spike-specific TCR breadth than placebo recipients.

This clonotype originated in a person aged 18-60 years who received the Ad26.COV2.S COVID-19 vaccine or a placebo. The sample was peripheral blood, taken in a trial of Ad26.COV2.S vaccine versus placebo. This rearrangement joins TRBV18 to TRBJ1-2; the D is unclear. The CDR3 here is CASSPDRTYGYTF. The CDR3 nucleotides are TGTGCCAGCTCACCGGACCGAACCTATGGCTACACCTTC.